Below, 20 T cell receptor beta chains from the same sample are listed, as sequenced in a study of response to subunit inactivated influenza vaccine. TCRdb re-called the RT-PCR reads through MiXCR, storing one row per CDR3 protein. The data contain roughly 790,000 distinct CDR3 sequences, 21% of them singletons. The sequenced sample was PBMCs from blood, obtained around 5 days after vaccination. The receptors derive from a man aged 50-60 years who received an inactivated influenza vaccine.

The count of this clonotype is one. This sequence joins TRBV27 and TRBJ1-5; D is perhaps TRBD1 (5 bases). The CDR3 has 16 amino acids. The V gene's germline CDR1 is MNHEY and CDR2 SMNVEV (reference sequence). The V end was cut by 0 bases, the J end by 2 bases, with 11 bases between. The CDR3 loop reads CASSLSGLGGNQPQHF. In DNA, the CDR3 is TGTGCCAGCAGTTTATCTGGGCTGGGGGGCAATCAGCCCCAGCATTTT.

This clonotype came up a few times. The rearrangement uses TRBV20-1 and TRBJ2-7; 10 nucleotides match TRBD1. The CDR3 consists of 16 residues. CDR1 is DFQATT, CDR2 SNEGSKA, per germline (reference sequence). J gave up 2 bases and V 6 bases, and 13 bases lay outside the gene matches. The CDR3 bases are TGCAGTGCCCATTACCGGGACAGGGGAATGCCCTACGAGCAGTACTTC. Amino acid sequence: CSAHYRDRGMPYEQYF.

This chain connects TRBV5-8 to TRBJ2-1; maybe TRBD2 (6 bases). Germline V lookup: CDR1 SGHTS, CDR2 YDEGEE. V lost 4 bases, J lost 10 bases, and 12 bases lay in between. The CDR3 is made up of 12 amino acids. CDR3 loop: CASSRGRGEQFF. In DNA, the CDR3 is TGTGCCAGCAGCAGGGGCCGGGGGGAGCAGTTCTTC.

This clonotype has just a few counts. The chain couples TRBV20-1 to TRBJ2-3, with TRBD2 matching 9 bases. From germline, CDR1 is DFQATT and CDR2 SNEGSKA (reference sequence). V lost 3 bases and J lost 4; bases outside the gene matches: 8. The CDR3 loop spans 15 amino acids. CDR3 bases: TGCAGTGCTAGGGCCCGTAGCGGGAGCGCAGATACGCAGTATTTT. It encodes CSARARSGSADTQYF.

This clonotype has ten or more counts. This chain links TRBV12-3 or TRBV12-4 with TRBJ1-2; TRBD1 matches 8 bases. J gave up 4 bases and V 4 bases, and 2 bases lay outside the gene matches. This CDR3 spans 13 amino acids. CDR3 loop: CASSSGGAYGYTF. CDR3 in DNA: TGTGCCAGCAGTTCAGGGGGCGCCTATGGCTACACCTTC.

This chain joins TRBV18 and TRBJ1-5; no definite D call. Looked up from germline, CDR1 is KGHSH and CDR2 is LQKENI. The CDR3 has 18 amino acids. V shed 3 bases and J shed 6 bases, with 24 bases lying between them. The CDR3 nucleotides are TGTGCCAGCTCACCGTCGTCTCTTCTTGTCTCGGGGAGTCAGCCCCAGCATTTT. It codes for CASSPSSLLVSGSQPQHF.

This chain connects TRBV7-9 to TRBJ1-6; a weak D match, TRBD1 (6 bases). The V gene's germline CDR1 is SEHNR and CDR2 FQNEAQ (reference sequence). Trimming pared 1 base from V and 10 bases from J, leaving 14 bases between. The CDR3 spans 15 residues. Written as DNA, the CDR3 is TGTGCCAGCAGCTTAGTTTCAGGGGCGAGGTCACCCCTCCACTTT. It specifies CASSLVSGARSPLHF.

This clonotype was counted ten times or more. The chain carries TRBV3-1 and TRBJ2-1, with D perhaps TRBD1 or TRBD2 (6 bases each). Germline V gene lookup returns CDR1 LGHDT and CDR2 YNNKEL (reference sequence). Deletions cut 4 bases from V and 3 bases from J, with 16 bases between. There are 16 residues in the CDR3. CDR3 sequence (DNA): TGTGCCAGCAGCCGGCTTAGGGGGGAGTTCTACAATGAGCAGTTCTTC. The encoded protein is CASSRLRGEFYNEQFF.

V gene TRBV5-6 combines with J gene TRBJ1-2; D uncertain. This CDR3 has 16 residues. The germline V gene has CDR1 SGHDT and CDR2 YYEEEE. V was clipped by 4 bases and J by 4 bases, with 20 bases between them. The CDR3 loop is CASSHAAAVNSYGYTF. In DNA form, the CDR3 reads TGTGCCAGCAGCCATGCTGCGGCGGTGAATAGCTATGGCTACACCTTC. Together with reference TRBV5-6 and TRBJ1-2, the CDR3 gives the full variable domain: DAGVTQSPTHLIKTRGQQVTLRCSPKSGHDTVSWYQQALGQGPQFIFQYYEEEERQRGNFPDRFSGHQFPNYSSELNVNALLLGDSALYLCASSHAAAVNSYGYTFGSGTRLTVV.

This clonotype turned up a few times. The chain uses TRBV7-2 and TRBJ2-7, with 8 bases lining up with TRBD1. J was trimmed by 6 bases and V by 3 bases; bases with no gene match: 4. This CDR3 has 13 amino acids. CDR1 and CDR2 (germline): SGHTA, FQGNSA. CDR3 sequence: CASSFKDRAEQYF. The CDR3 nucleotides read TGTGCCAGCAGCTTCAAGGACAGGGCCGAGCAGTACTTC.

A few counts support this clonotype. This chain links TRBV12-3 or TRBV12-4 with TRBJ2-1; possibly TRBD2 for D (6 bases). The CDR3 contains 13 residues. V was pared by 6 bases and J by 4 bases, with 10 bases between. The CDR3 sequence is CASRGDLYNEQFF. The CDR3, as DNA: TGTGCCAGCAGGGGGGACTTATACAATGAGCAGTTCTTC.

This clonotype was seen only a few times. V usage is TRBV7-6 and J usage is TRBJ2-5, with 10 bases identical to TRBD2. The length of the CDR3 is 15 residues. The trim removed 3 bases at V and 1 base at J, leaving 2 bases unmatched. The germline V gene encodes CDR1 SGHVS and CDR2 FNYEAQ. CDR3 sequence reads: CASSFLAGVQETQYF. As DNA, the CDR3 is TGTGCCAGCAGCTTCCTAGCGGGGGTCCAAGAGACCCAGTACTTC. The full variable domain, rest sourced from reference TRBV7-6 and TRBJ2-5, is GAGVSQSPRYKVTKRGQDVALRCDPISGHVSLYWYRQALGQGPEFLTYFNYEAQQDKSGLPNDRFSAERPEGSISTLTIQRTEQRDSAMYRCASSFLAGVQETQYFGPGTRLLVL.

The chain joins TRBV12-3 or TRBV12-4 to TRBJ2-1; D remains ambiguous. The V end lost 7 bases, the J end lost 3 bases, and 13 bases lay between the germline ends. This CDR3 contains 14 residues. CDR3: CASTLGVLYNEQFF. CDR3 nucleotides: TGTGCCAGCACCTTAGGAGTCCTCTACAATGAGCAGTTCTTC.

The chain combines TRBV5-8 with TRBJ2-5; TRBD2 matches at 14 bases. The CDR3 runs to 16 residues. After removal of 3 bases from V and 2 bases from J, the junction contained 3 bases not matched to a gene. Germline CDR1 SGHTS, CDR2 YDEGEE. CDR3 amino acids: CASSWGLAGAQETQYF. The CDR3 nucleotides read TGTGCCAGCAGCTGGGGACTAGCGGGGGCACAAGAGACCCAGTACTTC.

This chain joins TRBV20-1 and TRBJ1-5; maybe TRBD1 (5 bases). The CDR3 runs to 14 residues. Germline V lookup: CDR1 DFQATT, CDR2 SNEGSKA (reference sequence). Trimming took 4 bases from V and 4 from J, leaving 14 bases between them. The DNA for the CDR3 is TGCAGTGCTAAGGGTTGGGGGAGTAATCAGCCCCAGCATTTT. Its protein product is CSAKGWGSNQPQHF.

In its sample, this clonotype was seen a few times. This chain joins TRBV7-8 and TRBJ2-1; D ambiguous. Trimming stripped 3 bases from V and 10 bases from J, with 7 bases between. CDR1 SGHVS and CDR2 FQNEAQ come from the germline V gene. The CDR3 is 11 amino acids. The CDR3 region is CASSFKWEQFF. In DNA form, the CDR3 reads TGTGCCAGCAGCTTTAAGTGGGAGCAGTTCTTC.

The chain carries TRBV9 and TRBJ2-1; TRBD1 or TRBD2 may be the D gene (5 bases each). This CDR3 is built from 15 residues. CDR1 SGDLS and CDR2 YYNGEE come from the germline V gene. Trimming took off 0 bases at V and 6 bases at J, with 13 bases between the two ends. The chain's CDR3 is CASSVALRERNEQFF. In DNA form, the CDR3 reads TGTGCCAGCAGCGTAGCGCTCAGGGAGCGCAATGAGCAGTTCTTC.

This chain joins TRBV13 and TRBJ2-3; 8 nucleotides agree with TRBD2. The CDR3 is 16 residues long. CDR1 and CDR2 (germline): PRHDT, FYEKMQ (reference sequence). The V segment lost 4 bases and the J segment 2 bases; nucleotides outside the gene matches: 8. The DNA for the CDR3 is TGTGCCAGCAGCTCTAGGGATAGCGGGGTCACAGATACGCAGTATTTT. Its translation is CASSSRDSGVTDTQYF.

The chain combines TRBV20-1 with TRBJ1-6, with 9 bases that match TRBD1. The CDR3 is 13 amino acids. Germline assignment: CDR1 DFQATT and CDR2 SNEGSKA (reference sequence). The trim removed 5 bases at V and 7 bases at J, leaving 3 bases unmatched. The CDR3 region is CSASGTGNSPLHF. CDR3 DNA: TGCAGTGCTTCCGGGACAGGGAATTCACCCCTCCACTTT.

This clonotype was counted at least ten times. The V and J genes are TRBV29-1 and TRBJ2-1; 7 positions match TRBD2. Trimming took 6 bases from V and 0 from J; bases not matched to a gene: 5. The V gene's germline CDR1 is SQVTM and CDR2 ANQGSEA. The CDR3 has 14 amino acids. The CDR3 DNA sequence: TGCAGCGTCCTCGGGACTACCTCCTACAATGAGCAGTTCTTC. Its protein product is CSVLGTTSYNEQFF.